This T cell receptor (beta chain) originates from a study of cytomegalovirus exposure and HLA in healthy donors (dated by TCRdb to between 2016 and 2019). As for the study more broadly: According to an earlier analysis of around 600 of the donors, about 190 million T cells yielded over 100 million unique TCR beta sequences and approximately 300 Gb of sequence data. About 300 gigabases of sequencing data and 70 million to 85 million unique TCR sequences were included in an early release covering roughly 600 HLA-typed donors. The genetic ancestry cluster associated with self-reported Caucasian donors included over 65% of the 398 genotyped donors. The study was designed to test whether signatures of past pathogen exposure could be identified by cataloging public T cell receptors. The study used immunosequencing to profile the T cell repertoires of approximately 630 subjects and linked those repertoires to cytomegalovirus serostatus. A separate validation cohort of about 110 different subjects was used in addition to the roughly 670-subject first cohort. High-throughput TCR immunosequencing, statistical association of individual TCRs with disease status, and machine learning were combined to predict cytomegalovirus infection status. To study patterns of TCR occurrence, a later analysis re-analyzed previously published TCR beta repertoires from just over 650 donors and added high-resolution HLA genotyping. Rather than using new phenotypic data, the later analysis identified candidate immune exposures from TCR beta sequences and from how often those sequences occurred across donors. In an earlier analysis of 500 to 650 of the donors, high-throughput TCR beta sequencing was used to judge whether each TCR beta V gene segment behaved as functional or pseudogenic. Alongside the repertoire data, information on donor age, sex, ethnicity and CMV serostatus was compiled. In a later genetic analysis, genome-wide SNP genotypes for about three fifths of the roughly 670 donors were used, and that subset was treated as a discovery cohort. Every repertoire in the discovery cohort had been generated on one and the same sequencing platform. Class I and class II HLA loci were covered by the typing at four-digit resolution. Typing coverage differed by locus: A, B, C, DRB1 and DQB1 were typed in roughly 629-630 donors, DQA1 in 522, DPA1 in approximately 610, and DPB1 in roughly 470. About five DR-DQ haplotypes were handled as single units for association and clustering because linkage in the cohort was strong. On average, roughly 240,000 unique TCR beta nucleotide sequences were sequenced per donor among 398 genotyped donors of the cohort, with 15% to 20% of those sequences being non-productive. The investigation overall reported the following: A group of highly shared sequence variants was considered likely to be a technical artifact of the sequencing pipeline. Linkage disequilibrium might explain the correlated functional status among segregating V segments, but an unknown experimental factor could not be ruled out. Because HLA typing was unavailable for some donors at each locus, only the typed subset was used in association tests. The cohort was sequenced for TCR beta chains only, and without alpha or paired-chain data the features that could be detected were limited. Three of the identified cytomegalovirus-associated TCR beta chains were confirmed in vitro to be specific for cytomegalovirus antigens. The earlier analysis of approximately 560 of the donors excluded roughly 17 rarely observed V segments, including chromosome 9 orphons, because counts were too low. In a later analysis, TCR association rates were found to vary across HLA loci, with the most associated TCRs seen for DRB1 alleles and the fewest for HLA-C alleles. Compared with the approximately 670-donor mean, donors in an Asian-associated ancestry cluster had fewer N-insertions in productive TCRs, according to a later genetic analysis. Immune exposure information for the cohort was limited to CMV serostatus. Several of the top co-occurrence clusters appeared to be linked to parvovirus B19, influenza, CMV and Epstein-Barr virus, according to a later analysis. A further reported finding was that TCR beta sequences accurately predicted the HLA-A and HLA-B alleles for most subjects in the first cohort. Specific HLA alleles were associated with 18,000 or so TCR beta sequences at a false discovery rate of 0.05 in a later analysis. An earlier analysis of 450 to 750 of the donors showed that most TCR beta V segments appeared in productive rearrangements either about 90% or about 30% of the time, which broadly matched IMGT annotations. Sequencing depth was assumed to be roughly uniform across donors in the presence/absence analyses, though that assumption may not hold. A later analysis found that HLA-associated TCR beta chains were more clonally expanded and had lower generation probabilities than equally common non-associated chains. Assigning TCR associations to individual alleles was difficult when HLA alleles, especially DR and DQ, strongly co-occurred. According to the authors, the approach could potentially be generalized to other disease states and immunological phenotypes. In the study, 150 to 200 TCR beta chains were listed as associated with cytomegalovirus. A later genetic analysis associated a missense DCLRE1C variant with V-gene and J-gene trimming of TCR beta chains, and an independent cohort replicated the association. The classifier was reported to diagnose cytomegalovirus status with high specificity and sensitivity in both the original cohort and the validation cohort. Across donors, most TCR sequences were observed very rarely, whereas some public TCRs were present in many individuals. Most CMV-associated TCR beta chains appeared to be HLA-restricted in a later analysis, and the HLA associations seemed to be driven largely by CMV exposure.

Library preparation was by the immunoSEQ multiplex PCR assay. For the multiplex PCR, a mixture combining 60 forward primers for TCR Vbeta segments and 13 reverse primers for TCR Jbeta segments was used. A multiplex PCR assay on genomic DNA amplified the CDR3 region of rearranged TCR beta genes. The amplified TCR beta libraries were sequenced on the Illumina HiSeq System as 87-base-pair reads. As for how the authors treated the data: In a later analysis, tens of millions of unique TCR beta chains were counted across the approximately 620 repertoires, and about 10 million of these chains were shared by at least two donors. Raw reads were error-corrected and collapsed into unique sequences with a nearest-neighbor algorithm that merged closely related sequences to remove PCR and sequencing errors. CDR3 sequences were aligned to IMGT reference sequences to assign V, D and J gene segments. Each retained sequence needed at least a six-nucleotide match to both a V gene segment and a J gene segment. Rearrangements were called productive when the CDR3 lacked stop codons and stayed in frame with V and J; all others were non-productive. CDR3 was defined by IMGT convention, running from the second conserved V-encoded cysteine to the conserved J-encoded phenylalanine. The earlier analysis of a few hundred of the donors excluded sequences that lacked an unambiguous match to a single V gene segment. In an earlier analysis of some 590 of the donors, V segments were called functional above 56.7% productive rearrangements and were called segregating when the between-donor standard deviation exceeded 5%. A statistical classification framework was built to diagnose cytomegalovirus status from the catalog of TCR beta chain sequences. V and J gene assignment, in a later analysis, came from comparing TCR nucleotide sequences with IMGT/GENE-DB human TR gene sequences. The TCRdist pipeline was used in a later analysis to assign CDR3 sequences and most-parsimonious VDJ recombination scenarios. A later analysis defined each TCR beta chain by its CDR3 amino acid sequence plus V-gene family, and excluded reads lacking a unique V-gene family. A later analysis removed roughly 590 highly shared, low-generation-probability nucleotide sequences to deal with suspected cross-contamination and a sequencing artifact. For each public chain, a later analysis derived a clonal expansion index from normalized ranks of inferred template counts within each repertoire. Generation probabilities in a later analysis came from a VDJ recombination model fitted to out-of-frame rearrangements, and those results were checked against IGoR. In a later analysis, TCR-TCR, TCR-HLA and TCR-CMV co-occurrence was scored with hypergeometric tests, and a repertoire-size bias correction was applied to TCR pairs. False discovery rates were estimated in a later analysis by permuting HLA or CMV assignments 20 times. In a later analysis, co-occurring TCRs were grouped using DBSCAN, with TCRdist sequence similarity added in when clustering inside HLA-allele-positive subsets. Repertoires with fewer than 30,000 or more than 120,000 public chains were left out of co-occurrence clustering, as were about 5 repertoires with anomalous nucleotide sharing. Sourced from immuneACCESS, this table was stored by TCRdb with only in-frame sequences that have V and J called. A share of the clones is absent; for the studies checked, an unresolved V gene accounts for under half, and the remainder has no known explanation. Clonal size and the V and J genes are those of that table, whereas D and trimming came from the DNA. This sample lists 55,000 to 75,000 clones; about three quarters were detected once. The ten largest make up nearly 7.5% of the sample.

As regards this clone: Its specific antigen is unknown. Base qualities are not at hand, and no much larger clone is one base apart.

In total, approximately 700 healthy bone marrow donors made up the cohort. All cohort members were sampled while nominally healthy, although unrecorded immune exposures were likely present. The donor tested CMV seropositive, placing the donor among the 310 or so seropositive members of the cohort. Every donor gave a peripheral blood sample, and the peripheral blood mononuclear cells from that sample were used for TCR beta sequencing. Genomic DNA was extracted from the blood cell samples with the Qiagen DNeasy Blood Extraction Kit. This sequence was found in a woman in her twenties or thirties in good health and CMV-seropositive. Source material: PBMCs.

The DNA reads TGTGCCAGCAGCGTAGGGGGACTAGCGGGAGGACCTCGGGAGGAGCAGTTCTTC. This gives the protein CASSVGGLAGGPREEQFF. The rearrangement combines TRBV9 with TRBJ2-1; TRBD2 lines up with 15 middle nucleotides. The germline V end is reduced by 0 bases and the J end by 10 bases; junction bases left unmatched: 11. Reading the germline V gene gives CDR1 SGDLS and CDR2 YYNGEE. Reading from cysteine to phenylalanine, the CDR3 counts 18 amino acids. CDR3 DNA is the only sequence kept; it has 54 bases, read in frame from the first base.